One and the same sample provided the 30 T cell receptor beta chains below, sequenced in a study of long-term antiretroviral therapy in people with HIV (dated by TCRdb to about 2022). The immunoSEQ hsTCRB v3.0 assay was used at survey level resolution to sequence the TRB variable region. TCRdb took this table from immuneACCESS and kept in-frame rearrangements with V and J called. Such tables lack part of the clones; where checked against another copy, unresolved V genes explain under half of the gap, and the rest is unexplained. For this sample there are about 25,000 clones; around 86% appear just once. The top ten clones comprise around 16% of the sample. The sample consisted of unsorted PBMCs, taken at the start of antiretroviral therapy, before treatment. These receptors were collected from a woman in her late teens or twenties with HIV.

By proportion, this clone is medium-sized. The chain has TRBV29-1 and TRBJ2-7; 9 positions agree with TRBD2. The CDR3 sequence is 13 residues long. Germline V gene lookup returns CDR1 SQVTM and CDR2 ANQGSEA. V lost 8 bases, J lost 0 bases, and 5 bases stayed unmatched. CDR3 DNA: TGCAGCTTTCTAGCGGGAAGCTCCTACGAGCAGTACTTC. Its translation is CSFLAGSSYEQYF.

The V call is TRBV7-2, the J call TRBJ1-1, with TRBD1 as a possible D gene (6 bases). Germline V gene data show CDR1 as SGHTA and CDR2 as FQGNSA. Trimming took 5 bases from V and 6 from J, leaving 10 bases between them. There are 12 residues in the CDR3. The CDR3 bases are TGTGCCAGCAGCGACAGGTTCGCTGAAGCTTTCTTT. Protein sequence: CASSDRFAEAFF.

J is TRBJ2-7 and V is TRBV5-1; TRBD2 agrees at 12 bases. The CDR3 has 16 residues. Germline V gene sequence: CDR1 SGHRS, CDR2 YFSETQ. Losses at the gene ends were 4 bases for V and 5 bases for J; bases not matched to a gene: 10. CDR3 sequence: CASSPPTSGSLDEQYF. DNA for the CDR3: TGCGCCAGCAGCCCGCCGACTAGCGGGAGTTTAGACGAGCAGTACTTC. The full variable domain, its missing parts supplied by reference TRBV5-1 and TRBJ2-7, is KAGVTQTPRYLIKTRGQQVTLSCSPISGHRSVSWYQQTPGQGLQFLFEYFSETQRNKGNFPGRFSGRQFSNSRSEMNVSTLELGDSALYLCASSPPTSGSLDEQYFGPGTRLTVT.

The chain recombines TRBV9 with TRBJ1-3, with D uncertain. CDR1 and CDR2 (germline): SGDLS, YYNGEE. The CDR3 has 16 residues. V dropped 4 bases and J dropped 8 bases, with 22 bases sitting between them. DNA of the CDR3: TGTGCCAGCAGCTCAAGCATCAAAGGCGGGTCGGACACCATATATTTT. This sequence encodes CASSSSIKGGSDTIYF.

This clone has only one observation. V usage is TRBV18 and J usage is TRBJ2-5, with 7 bases matching TRBD1. The J segment lost 4 bases and the V segment lost 6 bases, leaving 8 bases of the junction unmatched. The CDR3 sequence is 14 residues long. The germline CDR1 and CDR2 sequences are KGHSH and LQKENI. In DNA, the CDR3 is TGTGCCAGCTCTCTTCGGACAGGACGAGAGACCCAGTACTTC. This translates into CASSLRTGRETQYF.

In DNA form, the CDR3 reads TGTGCCAGCAGCACCAAGCCCAGGACTAGCGGGATTGGGACCCACGAGCAGTACTTC. The encoded protein is CASSTKPRTSGIGTHEQYF. V gene TRBV4-2 combines with J gene TRBJ2-7, with 12 bases matching TRBD2. Germline lookup yields CDR1 LGHNA and CDR2 YNFKEQ. This CDR3 is built from 19 residues. V gave up 5 bases and J gave up 5 bases; unmatched junction bases: 19.

V and J are TRBV7-9 and TRBJ1-2; 7 nucleotides align to TRBD1. The germline V gene has CDR1 SEHNR and CDR2 FQNEAQ (reference sequence). Trimming took 5 bases from V and 10 from J; bases not matched to a gene: 13. The CDR3 length is 14 residues. The CDR3, as DNA: TGTGCCAGCAGCCCGGGACAGCCCTTTTTAGACTACACCTTC. The encoded protein is CASSPGQPFLDYTF.

The chain has TRBV5-1 and TRBJ2-2; no reliable D call. This CDR3 region has 12 residues. Germline V gives CDR1 SGHRS, CDR2 YFSETQ. V was trimmed by 0 bases and J by 7 bases, leaving 4 bases between them. CDR3: CASSLVNGELFF. CDR3 DNA: TGCGCCAGCAGCTTGGTTAACGGGGAGCTGTTTTTT. Using reference TRBV5-1 and TRBJ2-2 for the parts outside the CDR3, the full variable domain is KAGVTQTPRYLIKTRGQQVTLSCSPISGHRSVSWYQQTPGQGLQFLFEYFSETQRNKGNFPGRFSGRQFSNSRSEMNVSTLELGDSALYLCASSLVNGELFFGEGSRLTVL.

The chain combines TRBV6-1 with TRBJ2-1, with no clear D. Germline-derived CDR1 and CDR2 are MNHNS and SASEGT. Trimming removed 2 bases at V and 5 bases at J, with 13 bases between. The CDR3 spans 15 residues. The CDR3, as DNA: TGTGCCAGCAGTGAACCCAGTAGAAATAACAATGAGCAGTTCTTC. It yields the protein CASSEPSRNNNEQFF.

J is TRBJ1-3 and V is TRBV4-3, with unresolved D. V lost 4 bases to trimming and J lost 0 bases, with 10 bases between them. This CDR3 comprises 15 residues. CDR1 is LGHNA, CDR2 YSLEER, per germline. The CDR3, as DNA: TGCGCCAGCAGCCCCCTTCCGAGCTCTGGAAACACCATATATTTT. Translation: CASSPLPSSGNTIYF.

This clone was seen a few times. This chain links TRBV19 with TRBJ1-6; D not certain. The CDR3 is 13 amino acids. Between the trimmed V and J ends, which lost 9 bases and 7 bases, there was a span of 13 bases. Germline lookup yields CDR1 LNHDA and CDR2 SQIVND (reference sequence). The DNA of the CDR3 is TGTGCCAGCATGGACGGCCAAAATTCACCCCTCCACTTT. As protein: CASMDGQNSPLHF.

The rearrangement uses TRBV5-6 and TRBJ2-3; 9 bases align to TRBD2. The germline CDR1 and CDR2 sequences are SGHDT and YYEEEE. The CDR3 extends over 15 amino acids. J was trimmed by 6 bases and V by 2 bases; bases with no gene match: 7. CDR3 residues: CASSFYGLARDTQYF. The CDR3 DNA reads TGTGCCAGCAGCTTCTACGGACTAGCGAGGGATACGCAGTATTTT. The whole variable domain, remainder taken from reference TRBV5-6 and TRBJ2-3, is DAGVTQSPTHLIKTRGQQVTLRCSPKSGHDTVSWYQQALGQGPQFIFQYYEEEERQRGNFPDRFSGHQFPNYSSELNVNALLLGDSALYLCASSFYGLARDTQYFGPGTRLTVL.

The V gene is TRBV7-2, the J gene TRBJ2-3, with 7 bases that match TRBD2. This CDR3 comprises 14 residues. V dropped 5 bases and J dropped 2; count of bases not matched to a gene: 4. Germline lookup yields CDR1 SGHTA and CDR2 FQGNSA. CDR3 amino acids: CASSQLASTDTQYF. The CDR3 region has the DNA TGTGCCAGCAGCCAACTAGCGTCCACAGATACGCAGTATTTT.

This clone was detected once. V gene TRBV7-9 combines with J gene TRBJ1-2; D call uncertain. V lost 1 base, J lost 0 bases, and 9 bases lay in between. Germline V gives CDR1 SEHNR, CDR2 FQNEAQ (reference sequence). The CDR3 consists of 15 residues. This CDR3 is CASSLVPTPNYGYTF. In DNA, the CDR3 is TGTGCCAGCAGCTTAGTCCCGACACCTAACTATGGCTACACCTTC.

V gene TRBV7-6 combines with J gene TRBJ2-3; D is possibly TRBD1 or TRBD2 (5 bases each). The V gene lost 5 bases and the J gene lost 6 bases, with 18 bases spanning the gap. The germline V gene has CDR1 SGHVS and CDR2 FNYEAQ. This CDR3 region has 15 residues. CDR3 protein: CASSARTSGTDTQYF. The DNA for the CDR3 is TGTGCCAGCAGCGCGCGAACCTCAGGGACGGATACGCAGTATTTT.

The gene calls are TRBV6-5 and TRBJ1-1, with unresolved D. The V gene's germline CDR1 is MNHEY and CDR2 SVGAGI. The CDR3 extends over 12 amino acids. V was trimmed by 5 bases and J by 5 bases, leaving 9 bases between them. The CDR3 DNA reads as TGTGCCAGCAGTCAACCACCTACTGAAGCTTTCTTT. As protein: CASSQPPTEAFF.

V is TRBV6-4 and J is TRBJ1-1, with 10 bases aligning to TRBD1. V shed 8 bases, J shed 0 bases, and the junction held 15 bases outside the gene matches. Germline V gives CDR1 MRHNA, CDR2 SNTAGT. The CDR3 loop spans 18 amino acids. The CDR3 DNA follows: TGTGCCAGCCCCCTCAGGGGACAGGGGCCATCGATGAACACTGAAGCTTTCTTT. Its protein product is CASPLRGQGPSMNTEAFF.

This clone is large (0.1 to 1%) within its sample. The chain recombines TRBV21-1 with TRBJ1-3. TRBV21-1 is noted as a pseudogene. There are 17 residues in the CDR3. CDR3 DNA sequence: TGTGCCCGTCTTGGCGGGACCTCCCCATTCGCCGGAAACACCATATATTTT. This encodes CARLGGTSPFAGNTIYF.

The table lists this clone with a count of one. The chain links TRBV18 to TRBJ1-1, with 7 nucleotides matching TRBD1. V trimming: 6 bases; J trimming: 5 bases; junction bases outside the gene matches: 9. The CDR3 totals 14 residues. Germline CDR1 reads KGHSH; CDR2 reads LQKENI. CDR3 amino acids: CASSERGLFTEAFF. CDR3 DNA: TGTGCCAGCTCGGAAAGGGGGCTTTTTACTGAAGCTTTCTTT. Full variable domain (rest looked up from reference TRBV18 and TRBJ1-1): NAGVMQNPRHLVRRRGQEARLRCSPMKGHSHVYWYRQLPEEGLKFMVYLQKENIIDESGMPKERFSAEFPKEGPSILRIQQVVRGDSAAYFCASSERGLFTEAFFGQGTRLTVV.

The V and J genes are TRBV9 and TRBJ2-6; D uncertain. Germline CDR1 reads SGDLS; CDR2 reads YYNGEE. The length of the CDR3 is 17 residues. Trimming pared 1 base from V and 1 base from J, leaving 12 bases between. The CDR3 protein is CASSVISLASGANVLTF. The DNA of the CDR3 is TGTGCCAGCAGCGTAATATCCTTGGCATCTGGGGCCAACGTCCTGACTTTC.

The chain recombines TRBV5-1 with TRBJ1-5; maybe TRBD1 (5 bases). CDR1 SGHRS and CDR2 YFSETQ come from the germline V gene. V lost 4 bases, J lost 4 bases, and 15 bases lay in between. CDR3 size: 15 residues. CDR3 sequence: CASSLAGTANQPQHF. DNA of the CDR3: TGCGCCAGCAGCCTAGCCGGGACGGCAAATCAGCCCCAGCATTTT.

The gene calls are TRBV6-1 and TRBJ2-7; D is unresolved. There are 9 residues in the CDR3. The germline V gene encodes CDR1 MNHNS and CDR2 SASEGT. With 3 bases removed from V and 6 bases from J, the gap between germline ends came to 0 bases. DNA of the CDR3: TGTGCCAGCAGTGACGAGCAGTACTTC. As protein: CASSDEQYF.

The rearrangement links TRBV5-1 to TRBJ2-5; 8 nucleotides line up with TRBD1. CDR3 size: 13 residues. The ends lost 2 bases at V and 10 bases at J; junction bases unmatched: 7. Germline values: CDR1 SGHRS, CDR2 YFSETQ. CDR3 in amino acids: CASSFETGDVQYF. As DNA, the CDR3 is TGCGCCAGCAGCTTCGAGACAGGGGACGTCCAGTACTTC.

The V gene is TRBV30, the J gene TRBJ2-7, with no clear D. The CDR3 has 13 amino acids. Germline values: CDR1 GTSNPN, CDR2 SVGIG (reference sequence). V lost 3 bases and J lost 2, with 11 bases in between. The CDR3 DNA follows: TGTGCCTGGAGCAGTGGGATGACCTACGAGCAGTACTTC. Translating it yields CAWSSGMTYEQYF.

This clone was seen more than once but under ten times. The V call is TRBV19, the J call TRBJ1-2; TRBD1 agrees at 7 bases. Unmatched junction bases numbered 9, after V lost 5 bases and J lost 6 bases. The CDR3 contains 14 residues. Germline CDR1 reads LNHDA; CDR2 reads SQIVND (reference sequence). The chain's CDR3 is CASSPSLTGNGYTF. CDR3 DNA sequence: TGTGCCAGTAGTCCCTCCCTGACAGGGAATGGCTACACCTTC.

V gene TRBV7-8 combines with J gene TRBJ2-3, with TRBD1 identical over 7 bases. After removal of 6 bases from V and 0 bases from J, the junction contained 6 bases not matched to a gene. Germline CDR1 and CDR2: SGHVS and FQNEAQ. The CDR3 consists of 15 residues. The CDR3 DNA follows: TGTGCCAGCAGACCCCGGGACAGAAGCACAGATACGCAGTATTTT. Translated, it gives CASRPRDRSTDTQYF.

The chain recombines TRBV27 with TRBJ2-7, with 7 positions matching TRBD1. From germline, CDR1 is MNHEY and CDR2 SMNVEV (reference sequence). V was clipped by 4 bases and J by 4 bases; unmatched bases: 4. The CDR3 totals 13 residues. The CDR3: CASSSPQGYEQYF. The CDR3 region has the DNA TGTGCCAGCAGTTCGCCACAGGGGTACGAGCAGTACTTC.

This rearrangement joins TRBV19 to TRBJ2-1, with a weak D call TRBD1 (6 bases). V was pared by 8 bases and J by 0 bases, with 14 bases between. Germline V gene lookup returns CDR1 LNHDA and CDR2 SQIVND (reference sequence). The CDR3 has 15 amino acids. CDR3 region: CASRPQGSSYNEQFF. In DNA form, the CDR3 reads TGTGCCAGTCGTCCCCAGGGGAGCTCCTACAATGAGCAGTTCTTC. The complete variable domain, with remaining parts taken from reference TRBV19 and TRBJ2-1, reads DGGITQSPKYLFRKEGQNVTLSCEQNLNHDAMYWYRQDPGQGLRLIYYSQIVNDFQKGDIAEGYSVSREKKESFPLTVTSAQKNPTAFYLCASRPQGSSYNEQFFGPGTRLTVL.

The chain joins TRBV27 to TRBJ1-2; no firm D call. The CDR3 has 15 amino acids. Germline V CDR1 and CDR2: MNHEY, SMNVEV (reference sequence). Trimming shortened V by 3 bases and J by 4 bases, and 15 bases separated the two germline ends. The DNA for the CDR3 is TGTGCCAGCAGTTTTACCACCGGGCTGGGCTATGGCTACACCTTC. Protein product: CASSFTTGLGYGYTF.

This clone was observed a few times. The chain employs TRBV11-3 and TRBJ2-7, with 10 positions matching TRBD1. Germline V gene data show CDR1 as SGHNT and CDR2 as YENEEA. With 1 base clipped from V and 6 bases from J, the junction kept 0 bases outside the gene matches. This CDR3 contains 13 residues. CDR3 region: CASSLGTGGEQYF. CDR3 sequence (DNA): TGTGCCAGCAGCTTAGGGACAGGGGGCGAGCAGTACTTC.